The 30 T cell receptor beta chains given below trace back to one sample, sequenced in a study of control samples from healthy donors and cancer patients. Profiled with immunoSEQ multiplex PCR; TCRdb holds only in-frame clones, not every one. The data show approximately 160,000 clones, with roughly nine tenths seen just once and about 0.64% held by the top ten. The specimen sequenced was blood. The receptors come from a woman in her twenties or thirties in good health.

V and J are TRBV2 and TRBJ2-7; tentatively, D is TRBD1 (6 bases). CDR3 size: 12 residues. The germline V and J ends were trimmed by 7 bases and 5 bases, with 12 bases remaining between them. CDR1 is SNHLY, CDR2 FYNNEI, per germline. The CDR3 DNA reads TGTGCCAGCAACCCACAGGGTAACGAGCAGTACTTC. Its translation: CASNPQGNEQYF. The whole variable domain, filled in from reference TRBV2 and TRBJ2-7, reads EPEVTQTPSHQVTQMGQEVILRCVPISNHLYFYWYRQILGQKVEFLVSFYNNEISEKSEIFDDQFSVERPDGSNFTLKIRSTKLEDSAMYFCASNPQGNEQYFGPGTRLTVT.

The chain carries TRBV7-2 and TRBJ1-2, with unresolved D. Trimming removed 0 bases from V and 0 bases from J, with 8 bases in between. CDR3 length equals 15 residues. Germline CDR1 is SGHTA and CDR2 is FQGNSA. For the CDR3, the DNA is TGTGCCAGCAGCTTAGCGGTGGTAGCTAACTATGGCTACACCTTC. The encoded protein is CASSLAVVANYGYTF.

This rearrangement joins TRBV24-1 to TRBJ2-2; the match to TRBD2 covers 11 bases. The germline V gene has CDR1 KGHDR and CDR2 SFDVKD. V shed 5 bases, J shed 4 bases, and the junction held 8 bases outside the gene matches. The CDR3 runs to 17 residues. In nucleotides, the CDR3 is TGTGCCACCAGTGCTGGTAGCGGGAGGGCCAGCACCGGGGAGCTGTTTTTT. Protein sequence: CATSAGSGRASTGELFF.

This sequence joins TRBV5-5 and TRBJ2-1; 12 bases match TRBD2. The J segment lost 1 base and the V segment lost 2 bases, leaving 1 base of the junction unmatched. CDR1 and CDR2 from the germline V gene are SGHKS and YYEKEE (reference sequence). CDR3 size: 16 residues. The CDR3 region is CASSLLAGGSYNEQFF. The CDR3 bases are TGTGCCAGCAGCTTACTAGCGGGAGGTTCCTACAATGAGCAGTTCTTC.

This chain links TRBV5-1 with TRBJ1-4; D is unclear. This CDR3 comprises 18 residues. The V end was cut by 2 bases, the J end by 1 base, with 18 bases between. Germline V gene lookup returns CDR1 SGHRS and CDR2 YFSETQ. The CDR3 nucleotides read TGCGCCAGCAGCTTATCCCTCTCCCCATCAGGAACTAATGAAAAACTGTTTTTT. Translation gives CASSLSLSPSGTNEKLFF.

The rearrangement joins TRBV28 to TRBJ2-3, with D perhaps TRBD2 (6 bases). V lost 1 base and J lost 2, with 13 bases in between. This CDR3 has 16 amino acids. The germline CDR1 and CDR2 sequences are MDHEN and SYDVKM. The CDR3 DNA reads TGTGCCAGCAGTTTATCCTACCGGGACTCCACAGATACGCAGTATTTT. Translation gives CASSLSYRDSTDTQYF.

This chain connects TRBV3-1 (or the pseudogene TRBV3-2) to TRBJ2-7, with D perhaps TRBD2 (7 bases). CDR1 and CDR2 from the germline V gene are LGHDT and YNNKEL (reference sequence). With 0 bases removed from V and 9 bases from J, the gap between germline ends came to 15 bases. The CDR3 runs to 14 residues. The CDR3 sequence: CASSQDRGGGPQYF. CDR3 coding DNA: TGTGCCAGCAGCCAAGATCGAGGGGGGGGACCGCAGTACTTC.

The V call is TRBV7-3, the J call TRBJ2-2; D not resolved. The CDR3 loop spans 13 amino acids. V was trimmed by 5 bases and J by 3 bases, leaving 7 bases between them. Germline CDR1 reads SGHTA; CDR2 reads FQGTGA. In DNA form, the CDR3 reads TGTGCCAGCAGCCGGTCAGACACCGGGGAGCTGTTTTTT. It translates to CASSRSDTGELFF.

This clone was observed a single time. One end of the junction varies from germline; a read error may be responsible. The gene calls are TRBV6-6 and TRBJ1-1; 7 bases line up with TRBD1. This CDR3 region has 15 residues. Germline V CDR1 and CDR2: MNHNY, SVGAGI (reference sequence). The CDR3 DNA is TGTGCCAGCAGTTACTCGAACGGCGGGACAGCCTCCTGGGGTTTT. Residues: CASSYSNGGTASWGF.

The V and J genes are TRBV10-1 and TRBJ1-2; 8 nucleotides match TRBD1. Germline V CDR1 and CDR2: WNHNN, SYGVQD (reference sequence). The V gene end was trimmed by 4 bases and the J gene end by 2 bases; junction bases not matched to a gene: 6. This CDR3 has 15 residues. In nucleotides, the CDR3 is TGCGCCAGCAGTGTCGGGACAGGCTACAACTATGGCTACACCTTC. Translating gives CASSVGTGYNYGYTF.

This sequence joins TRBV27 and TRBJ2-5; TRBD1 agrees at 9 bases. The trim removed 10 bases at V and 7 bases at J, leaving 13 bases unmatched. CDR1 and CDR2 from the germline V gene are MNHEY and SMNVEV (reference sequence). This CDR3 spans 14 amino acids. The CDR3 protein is CATRRTGVGGTQYF. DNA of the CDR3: TGTGCCACCAGAAGGACAGGGGTCGGAGGGACCCAGTACTTC.

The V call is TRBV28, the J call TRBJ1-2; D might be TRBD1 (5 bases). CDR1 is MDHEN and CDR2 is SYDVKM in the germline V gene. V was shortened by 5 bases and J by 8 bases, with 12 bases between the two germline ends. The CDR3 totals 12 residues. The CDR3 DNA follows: TGTGCCAGCAGTATAGGGGCGCGGGGCTACACCTTC. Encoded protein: CASSIGARGYTF.

CDR3 nucleotides: TGTGCCAGCAGTGATATATGGGAGGATAGCAATCAGCCCCAGCATTTT. Protein sequence: CASSDIWEDSNQPQHF. V is TRBV2 and J is TRBJ1-5; D not certain. V was clipped by 3 bases and J by 0 bases, with 12 bases between them. The CDR3 is 16 residues long. CDR1 is SNHLY, CDR2 FYNNEI, per germline.

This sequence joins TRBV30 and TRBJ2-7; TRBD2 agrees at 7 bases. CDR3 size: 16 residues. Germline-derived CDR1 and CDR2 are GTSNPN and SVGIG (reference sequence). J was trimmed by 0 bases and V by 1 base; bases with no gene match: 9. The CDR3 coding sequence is TGTGCCTGGAGTGCTCATCCTGGACTAGGCTCCTACGAGCAGTACTTC. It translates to CAWSAHPGLGSYEQYF.

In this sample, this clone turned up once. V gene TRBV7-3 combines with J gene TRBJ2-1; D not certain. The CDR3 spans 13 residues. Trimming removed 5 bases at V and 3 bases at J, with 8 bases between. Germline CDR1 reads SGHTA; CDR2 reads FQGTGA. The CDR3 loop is CASSVTSYNEQFF. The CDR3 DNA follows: TGTGCCAGCAGCGTCACGAGCTACAATGAGCAGTTCTTC.

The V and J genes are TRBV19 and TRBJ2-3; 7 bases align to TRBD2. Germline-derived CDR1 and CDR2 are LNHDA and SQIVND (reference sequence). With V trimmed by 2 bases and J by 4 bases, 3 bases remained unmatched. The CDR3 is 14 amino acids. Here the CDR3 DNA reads TGTGCCAGTAGTATACGGGGGGAGTCAGATACGCAGTATTTT. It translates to CASSIRGESDTQYF. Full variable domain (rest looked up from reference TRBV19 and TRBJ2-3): DGGITQSPKYLFRKEGQNVTLSCEQNLNHDAMYWYRQDPGQGLRLIYYSQIVNDFQKGDIAEGYSVSREKKESFPLTVTSAQKNPTAFYLCASSIRGESDTQYFGPGTRLTVL.

CDR3 DNA: TGCGCCAGCAGCTTGCGTACGGGAGGGCCCTCCCATGAGCAGTTCTTC. Translated: CASSLRTGGPSHEQFF. V is TRBV5-1 and J is TRBJ2-1, with TRBD2 identical over 8 bases. CDR3 length: 16 residues. Germline loops: CDR1 SGHRS, CDR2 YFSETQ. The trim removed 1 base at V and 8 bases at J, leaving 11 bases unmatched.

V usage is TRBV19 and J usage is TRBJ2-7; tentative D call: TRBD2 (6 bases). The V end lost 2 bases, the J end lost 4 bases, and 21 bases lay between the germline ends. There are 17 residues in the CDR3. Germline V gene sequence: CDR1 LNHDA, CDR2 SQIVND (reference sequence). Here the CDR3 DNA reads TGTGCCAGTAGTATATCGACGACTAGTTCAGGCGGGTACGAGCAGTACTTC. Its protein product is CASSISTTSSGGYEQYF.

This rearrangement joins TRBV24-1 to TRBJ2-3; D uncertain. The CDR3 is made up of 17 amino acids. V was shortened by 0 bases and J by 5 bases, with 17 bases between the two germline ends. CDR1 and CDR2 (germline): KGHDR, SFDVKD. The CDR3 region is CATSDLGSGISGDTQYF. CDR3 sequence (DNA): TGTGCCACCAGTGATTTGGGATCCGGCATATCAGGAGATACGCAGTATTTT.

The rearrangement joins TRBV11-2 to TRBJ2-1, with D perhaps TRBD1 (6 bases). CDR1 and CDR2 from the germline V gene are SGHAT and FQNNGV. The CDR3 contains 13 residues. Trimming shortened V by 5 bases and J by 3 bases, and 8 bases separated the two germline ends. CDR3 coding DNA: TGTGCCAGCAGCCACAGGGTCTACAATGAGCAGTTCTTC. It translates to CASSHRVYNEQFF.

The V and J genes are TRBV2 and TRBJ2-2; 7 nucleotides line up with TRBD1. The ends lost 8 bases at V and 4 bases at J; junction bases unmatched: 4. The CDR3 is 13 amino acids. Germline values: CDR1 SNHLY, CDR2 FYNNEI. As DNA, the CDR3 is TGTGCCAGCCGGGGACAGTCCACCGGGGAGCTGTTTTTT. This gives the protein CASRGQSTGELFF.

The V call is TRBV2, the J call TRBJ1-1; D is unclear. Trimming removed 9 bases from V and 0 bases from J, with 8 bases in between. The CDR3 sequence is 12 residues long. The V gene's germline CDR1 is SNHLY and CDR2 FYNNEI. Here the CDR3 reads CARGHMNTEAFF. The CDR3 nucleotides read TGTGCCAGGGGCCATATGAACACTGAAGCTTTCTTT.

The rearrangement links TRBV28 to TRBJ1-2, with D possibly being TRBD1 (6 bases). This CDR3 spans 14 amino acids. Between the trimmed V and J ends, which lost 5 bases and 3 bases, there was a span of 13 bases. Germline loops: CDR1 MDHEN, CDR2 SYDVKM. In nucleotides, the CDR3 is TGTGCCAGCAGTCGGGCGTGGGGGCACTATGGCTACACCTTC. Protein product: CASSRAWGHYGYTF.

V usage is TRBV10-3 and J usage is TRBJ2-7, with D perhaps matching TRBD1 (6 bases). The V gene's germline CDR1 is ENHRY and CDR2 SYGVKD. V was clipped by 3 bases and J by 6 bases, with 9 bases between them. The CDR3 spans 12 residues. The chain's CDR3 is CAISDRGSEQYF. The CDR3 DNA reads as TGTGCCATCAGTGACAGGGGTAGCGAGCAGTACTTC.

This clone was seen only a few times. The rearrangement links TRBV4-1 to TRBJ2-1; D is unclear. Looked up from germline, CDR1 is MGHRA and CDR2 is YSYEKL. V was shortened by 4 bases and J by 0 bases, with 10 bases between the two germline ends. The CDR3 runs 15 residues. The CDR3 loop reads CASSRDFSSYNEQFF. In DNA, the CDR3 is TGCGCCAGCAGCCGCGACTTTAGCTCCTACAATGAGCAGTTCTTC.

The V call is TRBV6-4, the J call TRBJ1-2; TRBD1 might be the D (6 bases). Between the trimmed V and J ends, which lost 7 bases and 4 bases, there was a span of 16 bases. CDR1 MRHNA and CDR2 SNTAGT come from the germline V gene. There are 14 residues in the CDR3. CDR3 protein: CASIPGGLSYGYTF. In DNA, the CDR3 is TGTGCCAGCATCCCGGGGGGGCTGAGCTATGGCTACACCTTC.

The CDR3 coding sequence is TGCGCCAGCAGCTTGTCGCCAGGGGGCACAGATACGCAGTATTTT. This sequence encodes CASSLSPGGTDTQYF. This chain uses TRBV5-1 with TRBJ2-3; D is possibly TRBD1 (6 bases). The germline V gene has CDR1 SGHRS and CDR2 YFSETQ. Deletions cut 1 base from V and 1 base from J, with 10 bases between. The CDR3 sequence is 15 residues long.

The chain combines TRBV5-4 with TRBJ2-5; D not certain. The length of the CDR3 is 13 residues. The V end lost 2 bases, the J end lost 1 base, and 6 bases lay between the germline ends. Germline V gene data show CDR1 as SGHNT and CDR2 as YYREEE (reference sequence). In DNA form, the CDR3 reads TGTGCCAGCAGCTTTCGCAGCCAAGAGACCCAGTACTTC. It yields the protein CASSFRSQETQYF.

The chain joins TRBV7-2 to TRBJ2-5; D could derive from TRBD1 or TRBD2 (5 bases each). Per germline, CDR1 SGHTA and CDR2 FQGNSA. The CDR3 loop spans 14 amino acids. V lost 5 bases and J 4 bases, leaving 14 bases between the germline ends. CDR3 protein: CASSTGPGGETQYF. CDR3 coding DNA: TGTGCCAGCAGCACAGGACCAGGAGGAGAGACCCAGTACTTC.

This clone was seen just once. DNA of the CDR3: TGTGCCAGCAGCTTGTTCACTGAAGCTTTCTTT. The encoded protein is CASSLFTEAFF. The V and J genes are TRBV5-6 and TRBJ1-1, with unresolved D. Trimming removed 1 base at V and 4 bases at J, with 2 bases between. Germline V lookup: CDR1 SGHDT, CDR2 YYEEEE. The CDR3 totals 11 residues.